Shown below are 22 T cell receptor beta chains from a single sample sequenced in a study of T cell repertoires in cytomegalovirus infection. The antigens these receptors bind are not known. TCRdb re-derived calls from the reads in MiXCR, one entry per CDR3 protein. The table shows around 540,000 distinct CDR3 sequences, with roughly a third occurring only once. The sample in question was cultured PBMCs, obtained from culture after CMV antigen stimulation. The receptors derive from a human donor in good health (CMV status not recorded). Some clones in this sample may be carry-over from other donors' samples.

This clonotype was detected once. Just one base apart from a much larger clone, this may be a read error. The missing conserved phenylalanine or tryptophan at the end of this CDR3 makes a read error likely. V gene TRBV20-1 combines with J gene TRBJ1-1, with a possible D match to TRBD1 (6 bases). Germline CDR1 DFQATT, CDR2 SNEGSKA (reference sequence). The CDR3 length is 14 residues. Trimming removed 2 bases from V and 0 bases from J, with 10 bases in between. Written as DNA, the CDR3 is TGCAGTGCTAGACGGGGGGCCATGAACACTGAAGCTTTCTTA. Translated: CSARRGAMNTEAFL.

A few counts support this clonotype. This chain joins TRBV7-2 and TRBJ1-3, with TRBD1 as a possible D gene (6 bases). Trimming removed 1 base at V and 2 bases at J, with 9 bases between. Germline values: CDR1 SGHTA, CDR2 FQGNSA. This CDR3 has 15 residues. CDR3 nucleotide sequence: TGTGCCAGCAGCTTAGGAGGGGGTCCTGGAAACACCATATATTTT. Translated, it gives CASSLGGGPGNTIYF.

The chain employs TRBV5-1 and TRBJ1-2; D not resolved. CDR3 length: 15 amino acids. V was trimmed by 4 bases and J by 4 bases, leaving 17 bases between them. The germline V gene encodes CDR1 SGHRS and CDR2 YFSETQ. Here the CDR3 reads CASSPRPEGSYGYTF. The CDR3 DNA reads as TGCGCCAGCAGCCCCCGACCTGAAGGAAGCTATGGCTACACCTTC.

The chain carries TRBV7-9 and TRBJ2-1; TRBD2 matches 10 bases. The CDR3 spans 18 residues. V dropped 1 base and J dropped 3; count of bases not matched to a gene: 9. Germline V gives CDR1 SEHNR, CDR2 FQNEAQ (reference sequence). This chain's CDR3 is CASSLVGSGRRFYNEQFF. CDR3 DNA: TGTGCCAGCAGCTTAGTGGGTAGCGGGAGGAGGTTCTACAATGAGCAGTTCTTC.

The sample holds a few counts of this clonotype. CDR3 nucleotide sequence: TGTGCCAGCAGTCTCGTAGGCCCTGGATCCCAGCCCCAGCATTTT. This sequence encodes CASSLVGPGSQPQHF. The chain links TRBV12-3 or TRBV12-4 to TRBJ1-5, with D uncertain. With 5 bases removed from V and 7 bases from J, the gap between germline ends came to 18 bases. This CDR3 is built from 15 residues.

This chain joins TRBV10-3 and TRBJ1-6; maybe TRBD1 (6 bases). The germline CDR1 and CDR2 sequences are ENHRY and SYGVKD. This CDR3 spans 17 amino acids. Trimming removed 2 bases from V and 3 bases from J, with 14 bases in between. CDR3 DNA sequence: TGTGCCATCAGTGAGCGGATGGGGGGCTTCTATAATTCACCCCTCCACTTT. Its protein product is CAISERMGGFYNSPLHF.

The genes are TRBV19 and TRBJ2-6, with D uncertain. CDR3 length equals 15 residues. V was pared by 7 bases and J by 0 bases, with 10 bases between. Germline loops: CDR1 LNHDA, CDR2 SQIVND (reference sequence). The CDR3 DNA reads TGTGCCAGTACCCGGGTGAGCTCTGGGGCCAACGTCCTGACTTTC. Translating it yields CASTRVSSGANVLTF.

The rearrangement links TRBV4-3 to TRBJ2-2; D ambiguous. Looked up from germline, CDR1 is LGHNA and CDR2 is YSLEER. This CDR3 is 13 amino acids long. Trimming took 3 bases from V and 8 from J, leaving 10 bases between them. CDR3 coding DNA: TGCGCCAGCAGCCAGAATGATTGGGGGGAGCTGTTTTTT. This encodes CASSQNDWGELFF.

This clonotype was counted only a few times. This chain uses TRBV20-1 with TRBJ2-6; D possibly matches TRBD1 or TRBD2 (5 bases each). The CDR3 covers 16 residues. V was cut by 1 base and J by 0 bases, with 10 bases left in between. Germline V lookup: CDR1 DFQATT, CDR2 SNEGSKA (reference sequence). DNA for the CDR3: TGCAGTGCTAGAGGGGACCCTTCCTCTGGGGCCAACGTCCTGACTTTC. As protein: CSARGDPSSGANVLTF.

In its sample, this clonotype was seen a few times. The V and J genes are TRBV12-3 or TRBV12-4 and TRBJ2-1, with D unresolved. This CDR3 has 15 amino acids. The V end was cut by 7 bases, the J end by 0 bases, with 13 bases between. The CDR3 nucleotides read TGTGCCAGCAACTACTATCAGAGCTCCTACAATGAGCAGTTCTTC. Translating it yields CASNYYQSSYNEQFF.

The CDR3 region is CAISIEGLGSNQPQHF. The CDR3 nucleotides read TGTGCCATCAGTATTGAAGGGCTTGGGAGCAATCAGCCCCAGCATTTT. The chain links TRBV10-3 to TRBJ1-5, with unresolved D. V gave up 5 bases and J gave up 1 base, with 15 bases separating them. Germline V gene lookup returns CDR1 ENHRY and CDR2 SYGVKD. The CDR3 spans 16 residues.

The gene calls are TRBV7-2 and TRBJ2-5; TRBD1 is a possible D gene (6 bases). V dropped 3 bases and J dropped 5 bases, with 10 bases sitting between them. This CDR3 contains 13 residues. CDR1 is SGHTA and CDR2 is FQGNSA in the germline V gene. Here the CDR3 DNA reads TGTGCCAGCAGCTTCGGGACACTGGAGACCCAGTACTTC. Protein sequence: CASSFGTLETQYF.

The chain is built from TRBV12-3 or TRBV12-4 and TRBJ1-1; unclear D gene. The CDR3 loop spans 16 amino acids. V lost 2 bases and J lost 0, with 13 bases in between. This CDR3 reads CASSLHSVPMNTEAFF. The DNA of the CDR3 is TGTGCCAGCAGTTTACACTCGGTACCCATGAACACTGAAGCTTTCTTT.

The CDR3 sequence is CASSYSKGFPRVEQFF. The CDR3 nucleotides are TGTGCCAGCAGTTACTCGAAAGGCTTCCCGCGGGTCGAGCAGTTCTTC. The rearrangement joins TRBV6-2 or TRBV6-3 to TRBJ2-1; tentatively, D is TRBD2 (5 bases). The CDR3 is 16 residues long. Germline V gives CDR1 MNHEY, CDR2 SVGEGT. V lost 0 bases to trimming and J lost 10 bases, with 19 bases between them.

V is TRBV7-9 and J is TRBJ1-4; 9 positions match TRBD1. Germline V gene sequence: CDR1 SEHNR, CDR2 FQNEAQ (reference sequence). The junction had 6 bases not matched to a gene; V was cut back by 5 bases and J by 5 bases. This CDR3 is 15 amino acids long. As DNA, the CDR3 is TGTGCCAGCAGCAACCGGGACAGGGAAAATGAAAAACTGTTTTTT. Translated, it gives CASSNRDRENEKLFF.

In this sample, this clonotype turned up a few times. The rearrangement links TRBV11-3 to TRBJ2-7; 10 bases match TRBD1. From germline, CDR1 is SGHNT and CDR2 YENEEA. With V trimmed by 4 bases and J by 0 bases, 3 bases remained unmatched. This CDR3 contains 15 residues. DNA for the CDR3: TGTGCCAGCAGCTGGGGGACAGGGGCCTCCTACGAGCAGTACGTC. Translation: CASSWGTGASYEQYV.

This clonotype was detected once. This sequence joins TRBV20-1 and TRBJ2-1, with a tentative D call TRBD2 (5 bases). The CDR3 consists of 16 residues. CDR1 is DFQATT, CDR2 SNEGSKA, per germline (reference sequence). V was cut by 6 bases and J by 2 bases, with 20 bases left in between. The CDR3 DNA reads as TGCAGTGCATTGGACTTCTACGCTGAACCCTACAATGAGCAGTTCTTC. Its translation: CSALDFYAEPYNEQFF.

The chain uses TRBV9 and TRBJ2-2; D possibly matches TRBD1 or TRBD2 (5 bases each). This CDR3 is built from 16 residues. Trimming left V 1 base short and J 2 bases short, with 12 bases between. Germline-derived CDR1 and CDR2 are SGDLS and YYNGEE. The CDR3 DNA reads as TGTGCCAGCAGCGTATCCTCGGGGCTAAACACCGGGGAGCTGTTTTTT. Translating gives CASSVSSGLNTGELFF.

This clonotype was observed a few times. The rearrangement joins TRBV24-1 to TRBJ1-3; D might be TRBD1 (6 bases). Germline values: CDR1 KGHDR, CDR2 SFDVKD. The CDR3 runs 15 residues. Deletions cut 3 bases from V and 0 bases from J, with 8 bases between. This CDR3 is CATSDRQDSGNTIYF. CDR3 sequence (DNA): TGTGCCACCAGTGATAGACAGGACTCTGGAAACACCATATATTTT.

The rearrangement links TRBV28 to TRBJ2-3; possible D gene TRBD2, 6 bases. This CDR3 contains 15 residues. CDR1 MDHEN and CDR2 SYDVKM come from the germline V gene. V shed 2 bases and J shed 4 bases, with 13 bases lying between them. CDR3 nucleotide sequence: TGTGCCAGCAGTTTAACCCCCCGGGAGTCAGATACGCAGTATTTT. This codes for CASSLTPRESDTQYF.

This clonotype was observed a handful of times. The chain carries TRBV28 and TRBJ2-7; D may be TRBD1 (6 bases). Per the germline V gene, CDR1 is MDHEN and CDR2 is SYDVKM. The ends were cut back, 4 bases at V and 2 bases at J, with 15 bases in the middle. The CDR3 is 15 residues long. The CDR3 nucleotides are TGTGCCAGCAGTTCCCCCGGGACACCGACCTACGAGCAGTACTTC. Encoded protein: CASSSPGTPTYEQYF.

This clonotype was observed a few times. Compared with germline, one end of the junction differs, possibly owing to a read error. The chain's CDR3 is CASSLSQGRYGYTF. CDR3 bases: TGTGCCAGCAGCTTATCACAGGGGAGGTATGGCTACACCTTC. The chain is built from TRBV28 and TRBJ1-2, with 7 bases identical to TRBD1. The CDR3 has 14 residues. Germline V lookup: CDR1 MDHEN, CDR2 SYDVKM.